This T cell receptor (beta chain) was sequenced in a study of blood T cell repertoires in COVID-19. Study as a whole: COVID-19 samples collected from the United States, Italy and Spain covered acute and convalescent phases. Sources were T cells, B-cell-depleted T cells, or PBMCs; the material itself was cDNA or gDNA.

Germline-derived CDR1 and CDR2 are LNHDA and SQIVND (reference sequence). V was clipped by 3 bases and J by 2 bases; unmatched bases: 3. The CDR3 contains 14 residues. In the original workflow: It was from reference gene primer amplification that nucleated cell counts were estimated. This table comes from immunoSEQ multiplex PCR, and its TCRdb copy is limited to in-frame clones, with some not included. The V and J calls and clone size are taken from that table; D and trimming were inferred from the DNA. The top ten clones hold just over 7% of a sample with around 300,000 clones, about 82% of them seen once.

The clonotype comes from a human donor in a cohort sampled during active COVID-19. The source material was peripheral blood. V usage is TRBV19 and J usage is TRBJ2-5; 7 bases match TRBD1. The CDR3 region is CASSMGRGQETQYF. Here the CDR3 DNA reads TGTGCCAGTAGTATGGGCAGGGGGCAAGAGACCCAGTACTTC.